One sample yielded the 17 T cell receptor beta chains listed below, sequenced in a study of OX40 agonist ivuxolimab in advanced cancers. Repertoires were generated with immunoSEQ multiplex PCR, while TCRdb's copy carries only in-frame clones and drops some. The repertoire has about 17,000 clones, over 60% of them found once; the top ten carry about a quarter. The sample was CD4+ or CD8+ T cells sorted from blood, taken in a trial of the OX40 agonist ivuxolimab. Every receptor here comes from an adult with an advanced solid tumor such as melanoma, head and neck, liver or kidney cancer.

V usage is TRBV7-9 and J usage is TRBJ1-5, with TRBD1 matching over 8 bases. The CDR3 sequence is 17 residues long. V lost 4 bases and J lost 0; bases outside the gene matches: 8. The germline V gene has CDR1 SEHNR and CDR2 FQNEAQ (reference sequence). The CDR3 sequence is CASSSTTGDNSNQPQHF. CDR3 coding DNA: TGTGCCAGCAGCTCGACGACAGGGGACAATAGCAATCAGCCCCAGCATTTT. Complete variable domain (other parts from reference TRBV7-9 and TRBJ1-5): DTGVSQNPRHKITKRGQNVTFRCDPISEHNRLYWYRQTLGQGPEFLTYFQNEAQLEKSRLLSDRFSAERPKGSFSTLEIQRTEQGDSAMYLCASSSTTGDNSNQPQHFGDGTRLSIL.

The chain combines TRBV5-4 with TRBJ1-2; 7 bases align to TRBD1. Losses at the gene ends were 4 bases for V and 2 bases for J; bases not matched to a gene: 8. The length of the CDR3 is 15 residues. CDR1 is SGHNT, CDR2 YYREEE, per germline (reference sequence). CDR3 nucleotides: TGTGCCAGCAGCACCCACCCGGGACAGAACTATGGCTACACCTTC. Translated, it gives CASSTHPGQNYGYTF.

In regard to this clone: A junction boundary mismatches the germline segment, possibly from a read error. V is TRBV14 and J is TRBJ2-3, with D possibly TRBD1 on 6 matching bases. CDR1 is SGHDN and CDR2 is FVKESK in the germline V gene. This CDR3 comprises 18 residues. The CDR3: CVSSPLGTQERDRDTQYF. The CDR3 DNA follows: TGTGTCAGCAGCCCCCTCGGGACACAGGAGAGAGACAGAGATACGCAGTATTTT.

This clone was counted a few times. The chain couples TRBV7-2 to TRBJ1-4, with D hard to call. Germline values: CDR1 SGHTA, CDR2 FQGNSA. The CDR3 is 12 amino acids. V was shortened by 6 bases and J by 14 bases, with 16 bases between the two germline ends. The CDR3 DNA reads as TGTGCCAGCAGTTCTCGGGTACGGCGGCTGTTTTTT. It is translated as CASSSRVRRLFF.

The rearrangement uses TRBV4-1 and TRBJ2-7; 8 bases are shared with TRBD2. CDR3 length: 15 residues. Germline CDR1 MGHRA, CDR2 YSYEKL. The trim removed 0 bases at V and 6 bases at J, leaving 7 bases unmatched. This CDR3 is CASSQDRLAGTEQYF. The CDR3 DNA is TGCGCCAGCAGCCAAGATCGGCTAGCGGGTACCGAGCAGTACTTC.

The CDR3: CASTYHVRLQETQYF. CDR3 nucleotides: TGTGCCAGCACCTACCACGTACGACTTCAAGAGACCCAGTACTTC. This chain connects TRBV11-3 to TRBJ2-5; no firm D call. In germline, CDR1 is SGHNT, CDR2 YENEEA. V shed 7 bases and J shed 2 bases, with 17 bases lying between them. This CDR3 comprises 15 residues.

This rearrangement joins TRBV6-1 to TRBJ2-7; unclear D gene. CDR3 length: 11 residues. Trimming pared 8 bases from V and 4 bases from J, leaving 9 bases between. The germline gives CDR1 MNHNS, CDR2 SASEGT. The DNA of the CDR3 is TGTGCCAGCGATCGGGCTTACGAGCAGTACTTC. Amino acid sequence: CASDRAYEQYF.

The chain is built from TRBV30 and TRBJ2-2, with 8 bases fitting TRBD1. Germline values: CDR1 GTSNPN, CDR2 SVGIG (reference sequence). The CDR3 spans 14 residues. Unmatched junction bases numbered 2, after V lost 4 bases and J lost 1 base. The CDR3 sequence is CAWKGQGNTGELFF. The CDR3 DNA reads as TGTGCCTGGAAAGGACAGGGGAACACCGGGGAGCTGTTTTTT.

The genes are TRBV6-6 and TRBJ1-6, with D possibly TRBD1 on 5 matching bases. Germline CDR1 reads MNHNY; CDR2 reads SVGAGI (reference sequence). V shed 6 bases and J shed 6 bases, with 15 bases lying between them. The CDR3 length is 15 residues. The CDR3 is CASSLRAGVNSPLHF. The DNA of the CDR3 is TGTGCCAGCAGCCTTAGGGCGGGGGTTAATTCACCCCTCCACTTT.

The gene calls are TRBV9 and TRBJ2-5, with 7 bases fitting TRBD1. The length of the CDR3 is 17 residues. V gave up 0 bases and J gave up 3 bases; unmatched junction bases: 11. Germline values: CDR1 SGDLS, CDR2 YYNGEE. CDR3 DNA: TGTGCCAGCAGCGTAGAGGCAGGGGGAAGGTTTAAAGAGACCCAGTACTTC. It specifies CASSVEAGGRFKETQYF.

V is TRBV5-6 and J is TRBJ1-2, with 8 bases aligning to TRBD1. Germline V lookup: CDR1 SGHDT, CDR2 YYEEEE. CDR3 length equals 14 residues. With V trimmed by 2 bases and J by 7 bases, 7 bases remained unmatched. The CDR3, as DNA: TGTGCCAGCAGCTTAGGACAGGGTTGGTTTGGCTACACCTTC. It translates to CASSLGQGWFGYTF.

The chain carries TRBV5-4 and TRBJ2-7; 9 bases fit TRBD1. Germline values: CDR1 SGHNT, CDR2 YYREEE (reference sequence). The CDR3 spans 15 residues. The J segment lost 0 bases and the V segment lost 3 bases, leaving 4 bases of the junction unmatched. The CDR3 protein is CASSWGQGSSYEQYF. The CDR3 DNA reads TGTGCCAGCAGCTGGGGACAGGGTAGCTCCTACGAGCAGTACTTC.

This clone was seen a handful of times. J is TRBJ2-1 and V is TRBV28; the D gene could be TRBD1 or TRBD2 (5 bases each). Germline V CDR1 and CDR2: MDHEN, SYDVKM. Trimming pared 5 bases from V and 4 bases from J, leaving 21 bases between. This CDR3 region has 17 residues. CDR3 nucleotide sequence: TGTGCCAGCAGTCTCCGGGACCCCGGTCCCCGGTACAATGAGCAGTTCTTC. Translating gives CASSLRDPGPRYNEQFF.

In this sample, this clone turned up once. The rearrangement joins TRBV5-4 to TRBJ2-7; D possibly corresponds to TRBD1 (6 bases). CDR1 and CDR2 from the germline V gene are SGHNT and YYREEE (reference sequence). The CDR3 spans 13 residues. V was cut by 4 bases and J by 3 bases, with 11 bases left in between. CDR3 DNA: TGTGCCAGCAGCATAGGGACACGCTACGAGCAGTACTTC. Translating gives CASSIGTRYEQYF.

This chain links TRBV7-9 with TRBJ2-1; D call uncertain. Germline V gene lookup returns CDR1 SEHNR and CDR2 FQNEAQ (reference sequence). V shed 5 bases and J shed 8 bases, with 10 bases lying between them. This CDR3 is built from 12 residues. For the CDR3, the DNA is TGTGCCAGCAGCCTTCACTTGGATGAGCAGTTCTTC. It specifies CASSLHLDEQFF. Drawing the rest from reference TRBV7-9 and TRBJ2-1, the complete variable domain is DTGVSQNPRHKITKRGQNVTFRCDPISEHNRLYWYRQTLGQGPEFLTYFQNEAQLEKSRLLSDRFSAERPKGSFSTLEIQRTEQGDSAMYLCASSLHLDEQFFGPGTRLTVL.

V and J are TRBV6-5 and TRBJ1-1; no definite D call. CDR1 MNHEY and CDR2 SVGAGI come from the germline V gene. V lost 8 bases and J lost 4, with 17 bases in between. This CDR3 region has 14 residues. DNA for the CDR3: TGTGCCAGCTCCCCCCGAGTGATCTTCACTGAAGCTTTCTTT. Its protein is CASSPRVIFTEAFF.

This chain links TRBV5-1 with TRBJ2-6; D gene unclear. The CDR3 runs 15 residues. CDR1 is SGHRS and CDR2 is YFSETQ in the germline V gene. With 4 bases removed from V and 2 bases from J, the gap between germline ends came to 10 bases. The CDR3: CASSLGQTGANVLTF. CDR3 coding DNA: TGCGCCAGCAGCCTCGGGCAAACTGGGGCCAACGTCCTGACTTTC.